This TCR beta chain was captured in a study of blood T cell repertoires in COVID-19 (TCRdb year 2020). Looking at the study overall: Collaborator samples came from the United States, Italy and Spain and covered acute and convalescent phases of COVID-19. The material from the prospective study consisted of cDNA or gDNA derived from T cells, B-cell-depleted T cells, or PBMCs. Deeply sampled blood TCRbeta repertoires from subjects exposed to, actively infected with, or recovered from COVID-19 were included in the dataset. The repertoires were made available in a free public database intended to serve as a resource for research on the immune response to SARS-CoV-2. The samples were drawn from two sources: the first 160 participants of the ongoing ImmuneRACE study, and about 1,300 subjects contributed by 6 global collaborators. A de-identified subject ID, COVID-19 status, age in years and sex were almost always included in the sample metadata. Where available, HLA class I and class II types were obtained from metadata supplied by the sample provider rather than from assay-based typing. What the authors observed across the whole study: The amount of clinical and demographic metadata varied by source and participant and was provided uncurated.

The collaborating institutions used their own protocols to collect whole blood in K2EDTA tubes. For TCRbeta analysis, collaborators shipped samples in one of three forms: frozen whole blood, isolated PBMCs, or DNA extracted from either of those sample types. At the junction V is shortened by 0 bases and J by 4 bases, with 12 bases in between. CDR1 and CDR2 were assigned from the germline V gene as LGHNA and YNFKEQ. The cysteine opens and the phenylalanine closes a CDR3 of 16 amino acids. Only CDR3 DNA is held: 48 bases, read in frame from base 1. TCRbeta CDR3 regions were amplified from genomic DNA using the immunoSEQ Assay, a bias-controlled multiplex PCR. Concerning the study's data processing: The number of nucleated cells in each sample was estimated by amplification of reference gene primers within the assay. Sequence reads were collapsed and filtered to measure the absolute abundance of every unique TCRbeta CDR3 rearrangement. Productive Simpson clonality was computed per sample as the square root of Simpson's diversity index over productive rearrangements. TCRdb obtained this table from immuneACCESS and retained in-frame rearrangements with V and J assigned. These tables miss some clones; where compared with another copy, unresolved V genes account for less than half of the shortfall, and the remainder is unexplained. V, J and clone size derive from that table, while D and trimming were established from the DNA sequence. Counted in this sample were approximately 210,000 clones; roughly 85% of them appeared once. The top ten hold around 2.6% of the sample.

Points on this clone: Its antigen remains unidentified. No much larger clonotype is one base removed from it; base qualities were not supplied.

The chain employs TRBV4-2 and TRBJ2-2, and perhaps TRBD1 as D gene, on 5 matching bases. The sequence came from a woman between 70 and 85 years old with active or convalescent COVID-19. The source material was peripheral blood. The nucleotides read TGTGCCAGCAGCCAAGATGGAAGGGGTTCCACCGGGGAGCTGTTTTTT. The translation is CASSQDGRGSTGELFF.